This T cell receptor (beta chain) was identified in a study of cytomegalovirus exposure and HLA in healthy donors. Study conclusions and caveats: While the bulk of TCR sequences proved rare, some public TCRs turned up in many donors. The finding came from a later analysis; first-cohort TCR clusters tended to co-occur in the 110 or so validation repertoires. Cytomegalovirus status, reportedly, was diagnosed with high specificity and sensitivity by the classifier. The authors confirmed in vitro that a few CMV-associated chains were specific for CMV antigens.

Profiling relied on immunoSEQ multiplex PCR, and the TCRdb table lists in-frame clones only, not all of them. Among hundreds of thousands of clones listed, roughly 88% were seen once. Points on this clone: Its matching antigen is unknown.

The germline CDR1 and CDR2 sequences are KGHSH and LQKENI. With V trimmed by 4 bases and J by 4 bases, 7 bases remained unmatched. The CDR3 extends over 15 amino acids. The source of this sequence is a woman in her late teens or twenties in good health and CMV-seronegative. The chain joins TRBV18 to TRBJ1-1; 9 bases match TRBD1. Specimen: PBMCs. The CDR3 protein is CASSLGQGTSTEAFF. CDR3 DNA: TGTGCCAGCTCACTGGGACAGGGAACAAGCACTGAAGCTTTCTTT.